What follows is one T cell receptor (beta chain) and its context. Trimming took 5 bases from V and 7 from J, leaving 18 bases between them. This CDR3 is 15 amino acids long. The germline CDR1 and CDR2 sequences are SEHNR and FQNEAQ (reference sequence). Original handling: Cell counts per sample came from amplifying reference gene primers. Clones were sequenced by immunoSEQ multiplex PCR, and TCRdb holds only the in-frame ones, with some missing. Clone size and the V and J calls come from that table; the DNA yielded D and trimming. Altogether a few hundred thousand clones are present, 70% to 90% being singletons, with the ten largest covering around 7.8%. This sample stems from a study of blood T cell repertoires in COVID-19. Study in general: The study drew acute and convalescent COVID-19 samples from the United States, Italy and Spain. The cDNA or gDNA used as material had been derived from T cells, B-cell-depleted T cells, or PBMCs.

The chain employs TRBV7-9 and TRBJ2-1; tentatively, D is TRBD1 (6 bases). This clonotype was obtained from a human donor in a cohort sampled during active COVID-19. Sequenced material: peripheral blood. CDR3 in DNA: TGTGCCAGCAGCCGTACCGGACAGTCGGGGAATGAGCAGTTCTTC. The encoded protein is CASSRTGQSGNEQFF.